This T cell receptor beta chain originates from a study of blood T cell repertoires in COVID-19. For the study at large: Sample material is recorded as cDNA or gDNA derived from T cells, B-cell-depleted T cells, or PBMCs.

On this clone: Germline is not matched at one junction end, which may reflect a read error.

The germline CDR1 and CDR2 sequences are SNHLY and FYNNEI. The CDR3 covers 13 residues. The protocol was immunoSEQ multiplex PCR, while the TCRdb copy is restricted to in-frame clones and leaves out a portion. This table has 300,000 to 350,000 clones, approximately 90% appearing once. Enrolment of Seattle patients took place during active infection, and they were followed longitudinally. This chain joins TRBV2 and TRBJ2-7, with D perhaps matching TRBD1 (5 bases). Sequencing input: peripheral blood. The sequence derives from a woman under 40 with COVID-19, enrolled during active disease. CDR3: CASSEVLGREQYF. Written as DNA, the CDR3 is TGTGCCAGCAGCGAAGTGCTGGGGCGCGAGCAGTACTTC.